These T cell receptor beta chains were read from a single sample in a study of shared clonotypes between healthy human individuals. TCRdb's copy holds only in-frame clones and misses some; the assay was immunoSEQ multiplex PCR. The table has just over 2,000,000 clones, over 85% seen once. The sequenced sample was naive CD8+ T cells sorted from blood. The receptor set was obtained from a man younger than 35 in good health. The CDR3 runs from the conserved cysteine through the conserved F or W. Each record gives: CDR3 protein, CDR3 DNA, V gene, D gene, J gene, clone size. A D gene is named only where the DNA matches it firmly. Some rows mark clone size as missing; the rest say once, few, many or name a class of expanded clone.

CDR3: CASSLPPWDRGFYGYTF
DNA: TGTGCCAGCAGTTTACCCCCCTGGGACAGGGGGTTCTATGGCTACACCTTC
V: TRBV27
D: TRBD1
J: TRBJ1-2
size: NA

CDR3: CASSYADTQYF
DNA: TGTGCCAGCAGTTACGCAGATACGCAGTATTTT
V: TRBV27
D: NA
J: TRBJ2-3
size: NA

CDR3: CASIRPGTGDNEQFF
DNA: TGTGCCAGCATCCGTCCCGGGACGGGTGACAATGAGCAGTTCTTC
V: TRBV5-6
D: NA
J: TRBJ2-1
size: NA

CDR3: CASTGEIYGYTF
DNA: TGTGCCAGCACAGGGGAGATCTATGGCTACACCTTC
V: TRBV10-3
D: TRBD1
J: TRBJ1-2
size: NA

CDR3: CATSRDFSYNEQFF
DNA: TGTGCCACCTCAAGGGACTTCTCCTACAATGAGCAGTTCTTC
V: TRBV6-4
D: NA
J: TRBJ2-1
size: NA

CDR3: CASSQDLTERETQYF
DNA: TGCGCCAGCAGCCAAGATCTAACGGAGCGGGAGACCCAGTACTTC
V: TRBV4-1
D: NA
J: TRBJ2-5
size: NA

CDR3: CASSPAPDYQVETQYF
DNA: TGCGCCAGCAGCCCCGCCCCTGACTACCAGGTAGAGACCCAGTACTTC
V: TRBV5-1
D: NA
J: TRBJ2-5
size: NA

CDR3: CAISEGTPYEQYF
DNA: TGTGCCATCAGTGAGGGGACGCCATACGAGCAGTACTTC
V: TRBV10-3
D: NA
J: TRBJ2-7
size: once

CDR3: CASSWTSGASSYNEQFF
DNA: TGTGCCAGCAGTTGGACTAGCGGGGCCAGCTCCTACAATGAGCAGTTCTTC
V: TRBV28
D: TRBD2
J: TRBJ2-1
size: few

CDR3: CASAAGYSYNEQFF
DNA: TGTGCCAGCGCAGCGGGGTATTCCTACAATGAGCAGTTCTTC
V: TRBV19
D: TRBD2
J: TRBJ2-1
size: NA

CDR3: CASSLDRGHEQYF
DNA: TGTGCCAGCAGCCTGGACAGGGGCCACGAGCAGTACTTC
V: TRBV7-9
D: TRBD1
J: TRBJ2-7
size: NA

CDR3: CASSVQGAETQYF
DNA: TGTGCCAGCAGCGTACAAGGGGCAGAGACCCAGTACTTC
V: TRBV9
D: NA
J: TRBJ2-5
size: NA

CDR3: CASSFTGTSWNNEQFF
DNA: TGTGCCAGCAGTTTCACCGGGACTAGCTGGAACAATGAGCAGTTCTTC
V: TRBV7-9
D: TRBD2
J: TRBJ2-1
size: NA

CDR3: CASSEGGQLNQPQHF
DNA: TGTGCCAGCAGTGAAGGGGGACAGTTAAATCAGCCCCAGCATTTT
V: TRBV6-1
D: TRBD1
J: TRBJ1-5
size: NA

CDR3: CASKLAGAGGDGYTF
DNA: TGCGCCAGCAAGCTGGCTGGGGCGGGTGGGGATGGCTACACCTTC
V: TRBV10-2
D: NA
J: TRBJ1-2
size: NA

CDR3: CASSPPDGWIYGYTF
DNA: TGTGCCAGCAGCCCCCCCGACGGTTGGATATATGGCTACACCTTC
V: TRBV6-6
D: NA
J: TRBJ1-2
size: NA

CDR3: CASSVLAGQAYEQYF
DNA: TGTGCCAGCAGCGTCCTAGCGGGACAAGCCTACGAGCAGTACTTC
V: TRBV11-2
D: TRBD2
J: TRBJ2-7
size: few

CDR3: CASRVIRQGADTQYF
DNA: TGTGCCAGCAGGGTTATTCGACAGGGAGCAGATACGCAGTATTTT
V: TRBV2
D: TRBD1
J: TRBJ2-3
size: NA

CDR3: CASSPRVLSYEQYF
DNA: TGTGCCAGCAGCCCCCGGGTCCTCTCCTACGAGCAGTACTTC
V: TRBV9
D: NA
J: TRBJ2-7
size: NA